This T cell receptor (beta chain) was observed in a study of T cell responses to AZD1222 COVID-19 vaccine. Study context: Second-dose recipients at about 4 or about 12 weeks were treated as one pooled group.

Findings and caveats of the study: Seropositivity was recorded at baseline in only a handful of AZD1222 recipients. Targets within unmutated variant regions were reportedly found for nearly half of spike-specific TCRs.

In regard to this clone: Its antigen is not known.

Produced via immunoSEQ multiplex PCR; TCRdb's table is partial and in-frame only. The sample holds 100,000 to 130,000 clones; roughly 90% are singletons and the top ten take approximately 7%. This CDR3 has 14 residues. V trimming: 6 bases; J trimming: 4 bases; junction bases outside the gene matches: 8. Germline V gives CDR1 SQVTM, CDR2 ANQGSEA. This receptor was identified in an adult in good health. V usage is TRBV29-1 and J usage is TRBJ2-2, with TRBD1 identical over 7 bases. Sequencing used peripheral blood, obtained on day 0 of AZD1222 vaccination. CDR3 DNA sequence: TGCAGCGTAAGCCGGGACAGTGGCACCGGGGAGCTGTTTTTT. Translating it yields CSVSRDSGTGELFF.